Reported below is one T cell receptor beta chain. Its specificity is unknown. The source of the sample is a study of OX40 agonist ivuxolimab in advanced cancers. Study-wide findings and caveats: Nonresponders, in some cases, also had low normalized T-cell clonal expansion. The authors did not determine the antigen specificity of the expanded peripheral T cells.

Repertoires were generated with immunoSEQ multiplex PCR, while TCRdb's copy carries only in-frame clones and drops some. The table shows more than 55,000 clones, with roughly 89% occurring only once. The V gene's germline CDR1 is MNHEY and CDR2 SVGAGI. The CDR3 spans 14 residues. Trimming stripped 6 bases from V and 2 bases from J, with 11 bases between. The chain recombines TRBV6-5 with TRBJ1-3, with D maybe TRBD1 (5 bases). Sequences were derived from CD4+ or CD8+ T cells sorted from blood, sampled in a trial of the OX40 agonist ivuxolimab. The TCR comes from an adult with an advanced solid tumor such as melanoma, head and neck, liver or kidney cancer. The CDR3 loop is CASRPVGAGNTIYF. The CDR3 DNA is TGTGCCAGCAGACCGGTGGGGGCTGGAAACACCATATATTTT.